These 15 T cell receptor beta chains share one sample of origin, sequenced in a study of blood T cell repertoires in COVID-19. Clones were sequenced by immunoSEQ multiplex PCR, and TCRdb holds only the in-frame ones, with some missing. The table has approximately 260,000 clones, 80% to 90% seen once. The material sequenced was peripheral blood. The receptors stem from a woman between 65 and 79 years old with acute or convalescent COVID-19.

This clone occurred a few times. The chain links TRBV24-1 to TRBJ2-3, with D perhaps matching TRBD1 (6 bases). Germline V lookup: CDR1 KGHDR, CDR2 SFDVKD. This CDR3 is built from 16 residues. V lost 9 bases and J lost 4, with 22 bases in between. Written as DNA, the CDR3 is TGTGCCACCCGCTCCTCAAAAACAGGGAAGGCAGATACGCAGTATTTT. The encoded protein is CATRSSKTGKADTQYF.

V gene TRBV4-1 combines with J gene TRBJ2-5; 11 bases match TRBD2. The CDR3 has 18 residues. J gave up 4 bases and V 4 bases, and 14 bases lay outside the gene matches. CDR1 is MGHRA and CDR2 is YSYEKL in the germline V gene. As DNA, the CDR3 is TGCGCCAGCAGCCCACTCGGGCTAGCGGGGGGCCGGAGAGAGACCCAGTACTTC. Protein product: CASSPLGLAGGRRETQYF.

The rearrangement joins TRBV5-1 to TRBJ2-3; 11 positions match TRBD2. V lost 0 bases to trimming and J lost 2 bases; unmatched junction nucleotides: 11. CDR1 is SGHRS, CDR2 YFSETQ, per germline. The CDR3 has 19 amino acids. The CDR3 here is CASSLAVLAGGSFTDTQYF. For the CDR3, the DNA is TGCGCCAGCAGCTTGGCCGTGCTAGCGGGGGGTTCTTTCACAGATACGCAGTATTTT.

The chain has TRBV30 and TRBJ1-1, with 7 bases that match TRBD1. Per the germline V gene, CDR1 is GTSNPN and CDR2 is SVGIG (reference sequence). V dropped 2 bases and J dropped 0; count of bases not matched to a gene: 3. This CDR3 comprises 14 residues. The CDR3: CAWSRGPMNTEAFF. The CDR3 coding sequence is TGTGCCTGGAGTAGGGGGCCGATGAACACTGAAGCTTTCTTT.

The rearrangement joins TRBV5-1 to TRBJ1-1, with D possibly being TRBD1 (5 bases). Germline V gene sequence: CDR1 SGHRS, CDR2 YFSETQ. CDR3 length: 12 amino acids. V shed 7 bases and J shed 1 base, with 8 bases lying between them. CDR3 sequence: CASGTGNTEAFF. DNA of the CDR3: TGCGCCAGCGGAACAGGGAACACTGAAGCTTTCTTT.

The genes are TRBV15 and TRBJ1-5; D is ambiguous. The V end was cut by 3 bases, the J end by 5 bases, with 8 bases between. Germline V gene data show CDR1 as LNHNV and CDR2 as YYDKDF (reference sequence). The length of the CDR3 is 13 residues. The CDR3 DNA sequence: TGTGCCACCAGCAGCGCAGGATATCAGCCCCAGCATTTT. Its translation: CATSSAGYQPQHF. The entire variable domain, with the rest obtained from reference TRBV15 and TRBJ1-5, is as follows: DAMVIQNPRYQVTQFGKPVTLSCSQTLNHNVMYWYQQKSSQAPKLLFHYYDKDFNNEADTPDNFQSRRPNTSFCFLDIRSPGLGDTAMYLCATSSAGYQPQHFGDGTRLSIL.

This rearrangement joins TRBV6-5 to TRBJ1-2, with D perhaps TRBD1 (6 bases). Between the trimmed V and J ends, which lost 5 bases and 5 bases, there was a span of 15 bases. The CDR3 runs 14 residues. Germline V gene data show CDR1 as MNHEY and CDR2 as SVGAGI. CDR3 region: CASSPRTVEYGYTF. The DNA for the CDR3 is TGTGCCAGCAGTCCCCGGACAGTCGAGTATGGCTACACCTTC.

The CDR3: CASRGSTGGGTDTQYF. CDR3 sequence (DNA): TGTGCCAGCAGGGGATCGACAGGGGGAGGCACAGATACGCAGTATTTT. This rearrangement joins TRBV2 to TRBJ2-3; 9 nucleotides agree with TRBD1. CDR1 SNHLY and CDR2 FYNNEI come from the germline V gene. The CDR3 loop spans 16 amino acids. V trimming: 6 bases; J trimming: 1 base; junction bases outside the gene matches: 8.

This clone has ten or more counts. The CDR3 sequence: CSVEEAEAFF. The CDR3 DNA reads TGCAGCGTTGAGGAGGCTGAAGCTTTCTTT. The chain joins TRBV29-1 to TRBJ1-1; D is uncertain. Germline lookup yields CDR1 SQVTM and CDR2 ANQGSEA. V was trimmed by 3 bases and J by 6 bases, leaving 5 bases between them. The CDR3 runs 10 residues.

The chain links TRBV30 to TRBJ2-5; the match to TRBD2 covers 8 bases. Losses at the gene ends were 1 base for V and 9 bases for J; bases not matched to a gene: 7. The CDR3 consists of 13 residues. Germline CDR1 is GTSNPN and CDR2 is SVGIG (reference sequence). The CDR3 sequence is CAWSGTSPWAQYF. The DNA for the CDR3 is TGTGCCTGGAGTGGGACTAGCCCTTGGGCCCAGTACTTC.

The V gene is TRBV19, the J gene TRBJ1-2, with D perhaps matching TRBD1 (5 bases). The CDR3 sequence is 14 residues long. V was clipped by 1 base and J by 2 bases, with 8 bases between them. Germline V gene data show CDR1 as LNHDA and CDR2 as SQIVND (reference sequence). CDR3 amino acids: CASSIGEGNYGYTF. Written as DNA, the CDR3 is TGTGCCAGTAGTATAGGGGAGGGGAACTATGGCTACACCTTC. The full variable domain, rest sourced from reference TRBV19 and TRBJ1-2, is DGGITQSPKYLFRKEGQNVTLSCEQNLNHDAMYWYRQDPGQGLRLIYYSQIVNDFQKGDIAEGYSVSREKKESFPLTVTSAQKNPTAFYLCASSIGEGNYGYTFGSGTRLTVV.

The chain couples TRBV3-1 (or the pseudogene TRBV3-2) to TRBJ1-1, with TRBD1 matching 8 bases. Germline CDR1 LGHDT, CDR2 YNNKEL (reference sequence). The CDR3 is 15 amino acids. V lost 5 bases and J lost 0; bases outside the gene matches: 5. The CDR3 spells CASSTRTGLNTEAFF. The DNA of the CDR3 is TGTGCCAGCAGCACCAGGACAGGGTTGAACACTGAAGCTTTCTTT.

The rearrangement links TRBV3-1 (or the pseudogene TRBV3-2) to TRBJ2-5; D is possibly TRBD2 (6 bases). This CDR3 is built from 14 residues. Trimming removed 4 bases from V and 4 bases from J, with 13 bases in between. The germline CDR1 and CDR2 sequences are LGHDT and YNNKEL (reference sequence). CDR3 sequence (DNA): TGTGCCAGCAGCCCGTTAGGAGGGGTAGAGACCCAGTACTTC. Residues: CASSPLGGVETQYF.

The V gene is TRBV5-1, the J gene TRBJ2-7, with 7 bases matching TRBD1. The germline V gene has CDR1 SGHRS and CDR2 YFSETQ. The CDR3 loop spans 15 amino acids. Trimming took 0 bases from V and 1 from J; bases not matched to a gene: 4. This chain's CDR3 is CASSLAWGQSYEQYF. CDR3 DNA sequence: TGCGCCAGCAGCTTGGCCTGGGGACAGTCCTACGAGCAGTACTTC.

The chain couples TRBV3-1 (or the pseudogene TRBV3-2) to TRBJ2-4; maybe TRBD2 (6 bases). Germline-derived CDR1 and CDR2 are LGHDT and YNNKEL (reference sequence). Trimming removed 2 bases at V and 7 bases at J, with 12 bases between. The length of the CDR3 is 14 residues. This CDR3 reads CASSQQGRENIQYF. DNA for the CDR3: TGTGCCAGCAGCCAACAAGGACGGGAGAACATTCAGTACTTC.